The 29 T cell receptor beta chains reported below all come from one sample, sequenced in a study of blood T cell repertoires in COVID-19. Only in-frame clones appear in the TCRdb table, and some are missing; sequencing was by immunoSEQ multiplex PCR. The sample includes 650,000 to 800,000 clones, more than 80% of them seen just once. The specimen was peripheral blood. Receptors originate from a woman aged 18-35 years with acute or convalescent COVID-19.

The J gene is TRBJ2-3, the V gene TRBV6-5; 7 positions match TRBD2. The V gene's germline CDR1 is MNHEY and CDR2 SVGAGI. CDR3 size: 13 residues. The V segment lost 7 bases and the J segment 1 base; nucleotides outside the gene matches: 2. Written as DNA, the CDR3 is TGTGCCAGCACACGGGGGGGCACAGATACGCAGTATTTT. It is translated as CASTRGGTDTQYF.

The V and J genes are TRBV5-6 and TRBJ1-1, with a weak D call TRBD1 (5 bases). The CDR3 length is 14 residues. The germline V gene has CDR1 SGHDT and CDR2 YYEEEE. The ends were cut back, 1 base at V and 4 bases at J, with 11 bases in the middle. CDR3 loop: CASSLLRRGTEAFF. For the CDR3, the DNA is TGTGCCAGCAGCTTGTTAAGGAGGGGCACTGAAGCTTTCTTT. Drawing the rest from reference TRBV5-6 and TRBJ1-1, the complete variable domain is DAGVTQSPTHLIKTRGQQVTLRCSPKSGHDTVSWYQQALGQGPQFIFQYYEEEERQRGNFPDRFSGHQFPNYSSELNVNALLLGDSALYLCASSLLRRGTEAFFGQGTRLTVV.

The V and J genes are TRBV9 and TRBJ2-7; 7 bases are shared with TRBD1. Germline CDR1 reads SGDLS; CDR2 reads YYNGEE. The CDR3 extends over 16 amino acids. V lost 6 bases to trimming and J lost 0 bases; unmatched junction nucleotides: 12. CDR3 DNA: TGTGCCAGCACGAGGGGGCGCGTCGGGGACTCCTACGAGCAGTACTTC. Protein product: CASTRGRVGDSYEQYF.

The chain employs TRBV19 and TRBJ2-2; 8 bases are a match to TRBD2. The trim removed 6 bases at V and 3 bases at J, leaving 9 bases unmatched. The CDR3 extends over 16 amino acids. Germline CDR1 is LNHDA and CDR2 is SQIVND (reference sequence). The CDR3 nucleotides read TGTGCCAGTAGGGATCGGGGGGGTTTCGACACCGGGGAGCTGTTTTTT. Its protein is CASRDRGGFDTGELFF.

The rearrangement joins TRBV27 to TRBJ1-2; D perhaps matches TRBD1 (6 bases). The V gene lost 6 bases and the J gene lost 0 bases, with 8 bases spanning the gap. The CDR3 is 13 amino acids. Germline CDR1 is MNHEY and CDR2 is SMNVEV (reference sequence). The CDR3 loop reads CASSRTANYGYTF. The CDR3 region has the DNA TGTGCCAGCAGCCGGACAGCTAACTATGGCTACACCTTC.

CDR3 sequence: CASSLSSIGTGGMETQYF. In nucleotides, the CDR3 is TGTGCCAGCAGTTTATCTTCCATAGGGACAGGGGGCATGGAGACCCAGTACTTC. The chain employs TRBV27 and TRBJ2-5, with 12 bases fitting TRBD1. The CDR3 extends over 18 amino acids. The V segment lost 0 bases and the J segment 5 bases; nucleotides outside the gene matches: 10. Germline lookup yields CDR1 MNHEY and CDR2 SMNVEV (reference sequence).

This chain uses TRBV13 with TRBJ2-7; TRBD2 matches 10 bases. Germline-derived CDR1 and CDR2 are PRHDT and FYEKMQ (reference sequence). CDR3 length equals 16 residues. With V trimmed by 1 base and J by 4 bases, 7 bases remained unmatched. CDR3 in amino acids: CASSLVEAGGRYEQYF. The DNA for the CDR3 is TGTGCCAGCAGCTTAGTAGAAGCGGGGGGGCGTTACGAGCAGTACTTC.

This clone came up once. The rearrangement joins TRBV2 to TRBJ2-3, with TRBD2 matching over 8 bases. From germline, CDR1 is SNHLY and CDR2 FYNNEI. This CDR3 is built from 14 residues. V lost 6 bases to trimming and J lost 0 bases; unmatched junction nucleotides: 2. The CDR3 loop is CASRSSGSTDTQYF. CDR3 coding DNA: TGTGCCAGCAGATCTAGCGGGAGCACAGATACGCAGTATTTT.

This clone was detected only once. The CDR3 reads CAWDPGLAGGPYTGELFF. As DNA, the CDR3 is TGTGCCTGGGACCCGGGACTAGCGGGGGGGCCCTACACCGGGGAGCTGTTTTTT. The V and J genes are TRBV30 and TRBJ2-2; 16 bases align to TRBD2. Trimming at V came to 5 bases and at J to 3 bases, leaving 9 bases not matched to a gene. In germline, CDR1 is GTSNPN, CDR2 SVGIG (reference sequence). There are 18 residues in the CDR3.

This clone has only one observation. The chain links TRBV5-1 to TRBJ1-1; D ambiguous. This CDR3 comprises 16 residues. Per the germline V gene, CDR1 is SGHRS and CDR2 is YFSETQ. V dropped 0 bases and J dropped 1 base, with 13 bases sitting between them. The DNA for the CDR3 is TGCGCCAGCAGCTTGGTTCCGACCGCGGGGAACACTGAAGCTTTCTTT. It encodes CASSLVPTAGNTEAFF.

The V call is TRBV5-4, the J call TRBJ2-3; TRBD2 agrees at 8 bases. The CDR3 loop spans 17 amino acids. The V gene end was trimmed by 4 bases and the J gene end by 2 bases; junction bases not matched to a gene: 12. The V gene's germline CDR1 is SGHNT and CDR2 YYREEE (reference sequence). The CDR3 DNA follows: TGTGCCAGCAGCCTCCAGGGCGGGGGGTCTACCACAGATACGCAGTATTTT. Its translation: CASSLQGGGSTTDTQYF. The variable domain in full, completed from reference TRBV5-4 and TRBJ2-3, reads ETGVTQSPTHLIKTRGQQVTLRCSSQSGHNTVSWYQQALGQGPQFIFQYYREEENGRGNFPPRFSGLQFPNYSSELNVNALELDDSALYLCASSLQGGGSTTDTQYFGPGTRLTVL.

This clone was seen just once. The rearrangement joins TRBV5-1 to TRBJ2-3; 7 nucleotides align to TRBD2. The germline gives CDR1 SGHRS, CDR2 YFSETQ. Trimming cost V 0 bases and J 4 bases; bases outside gene matches: 8. CDR3 size: 16 residues. The CDR3 DNA reads as TGCGCCAGCAGCTTGGTCCCCAGCGGGGAACCAGATACGCAGTATTTT. Protein product: CASSLVPSGEPDTQYF.

V usage is TRBV6-5 and J usage is TRBJ1-5, with D maybe TRBD1 (5 bases). The CDR3 is 15 residues long. Germline V gene data show CDR1 as MNHEY and CDR2 as SVGAGI. V lost 5 bases and J 0 bases, leaving 11 bases between the germline ends. The CDR3 DNA reads TGTGCCAGCAGTCCGGGGGGATATAGCAATCAGCCCCAGCATTTT. It specifies CASSPGGYSNQPQHF.

The chain is built from TRBV7-9 and TRBJ2-1; D gene uncertain. Trimming cost V 3 bases and J 5 bases, with 8 bases left between them. The CDR3 totals 13 residues. Looked up from germline, CDR1 is SEHNR and CDR2 is FQNEAQ (reference sequence). The CDR3 here is CASSLSKNNEQFF. The CDR3 nucleotides are TGTGCCAGCAGCTTGTCCAAAAACAATGAGCAGTTCTTC. Combining the CDR3 with reference TRBV7-9 and TRBJ2-1 gives the whole variable domain DTGVSQNPRHKITKRGQNVTFRCDPISEHNRLYWYRQTLGQGPEFLTYFQNEAQLEKSRLLSDRFSAERPKGSFSTLEIQRTEQGDSAMYLCASSLSKNNEQFFGPGTRLTVL.

The chain has TRBV4-2 and TRBJ1-2, with D possibly TRBD1 on 5 matching bases. This CDR3 contains 13 residues. CDR1 and CDR2 from the germline V gene are LGHNA and YNFKEQ. Trimming cost V 1 base and J 7 bases, with 10 bases left between them. DNA of the CDR3: TGTGCCAGCAGCCAAGGGGCGGGGCTTGGCTACACCTTC. Translating it yields CASSQGAGLGYTF.

The rearrangement joins TRBV15 to TRBJ2-1; possibly TRBD1 for D (6 bases). The CDR3 is 15 residues long. Trimming left V 3 bases short and J 8 bases short, with 17 bases between. The germline V gene encodes CDR1 LNHNV and CDR2 YYDKDF (reference sequence). The CDR3 loop reads CATSSQADSLDEQFF. DNA for the CDR3: TGTGCCACCAGCAGTCAGGCGGACAGTCTAGATGAGCAGTTCTTC.

V is TRBV7-2 and J is TRBJ1-5; TRBD1 is a possible D gene (5 bases). CDR1 is SGHTA and CDR2 is FQGNSA in the germline V gene. CDR3 length equals 16 residues. V was clipped by 1 base and J by 1 base, with 11 bases between them. CDR3 region: CASSLEGAGSNQPQHF. DNA of the CDR3: TGTGCCAGCAGCTTAGAAGGGGCTGGGAGCAATCAGCCCCAGCATTTT. Based on the CDR3 plus reference TRBV7-2 and TRBJ1-5, the full variable domain is GAGVSQSPSNKVTEKGKDVELRCDPISGHTALYWYRQSLGQGLEFLIYFQGNSAPDKSGLPSDRFSAERTGGSVSTLTIQRTQQEDSAVYLCASSLEGAGSNQPQHFGDGTRLSIL.

This chain joins TRBV12-3 or TRBV12-4 and TRBJ2-7, with TRBD1 identical over 8 bases. This CDR3 is 12 amino acids long. Trimming removed 8 bases from V and 7 bases from J; junction bases left unmatched: 7. CDR3 in amino acids: CASGDRLAEQYF. Here the CDR3 DNA reads TGTGCCAGCGGGGACAGGCTGGCGGAGCAGTACTTC.

V and J are TRBV7-2 and TRBJ2-7; 7 bases map to TRBD2. This CDR3 is 16 amino acids long. The V gene end was trimmed by 4 bases and the J gene end by 0 bases; junction bases not matched to a gene: 9. Germline V gives CDR1 SGHTA, CDR2 FQGNSA. In nucleotides, the CDR3 is TGTGCCAGCAGCTCGCCTCGCGGGGGTTACTCCTACGAGCAGTACTTC. This translates into CASSSPRGGYSYEQYF.

The gene calls are TRBV28 and TRBJ1-4, with D maybe TRBD1 (5 bases). V shed 4 bases and J shed 4 bases, with 13 bases lying between them. CDR1 is MDHEN, CDR2 SYDVKM, per germline. This CDR3 is 15 amino acids long. The CDR3: CASSSGRQFNEKLFF. In DNA form, the CDR3 reads TGTGCCAGCAGTTCAGGGCGACAGTTTAATGAAAAACTGTTTTTT.

This chain uses TRBV6-5 with TRBJ2-2; D call uncertain. The germline CDR1 and CDR2 sequences are MNHEY and SVGAGI. The CDR3 spans 14 residues. The germline V and J ends were trimmed by 7 bases and 0 bases, with 9 bases remaining between them. In nucleotides, the CDR3 is TGTGCCAGCATCCCCTACGCGAACACCGGGGAGCTGTTTTTT. Amino acids: CASIPYANTGELFF.

This chain uses TRBV15 with TRBJ1-6; D may be TRBD1 (5 bases). Germline values: CDR1 LNHNV, CDR2 YYDKDF (reference sequence). This CDR3 is 16 amino acids long. Deletions cut 2 bases from V and 7 bases from J, with 15 bases between. CDR3 in amino acids: CATSRRRDGGNSPLHF. In DNA form, the CDR3 reads TGTGCCACCAGCAGACGCCGGGACGGGGGAAATTCACCCCTCCACTTT. The whole variable domain, filled in from reference TRBV15 and TRBJ1-6, reads DAMVIQNPRYQVTQFGKPVTLSCSQTLNHNVMYWYQQKSSQAPKLLFHYYDKDFNNEADTPDNFQSRRPNTSFCFLDIRSPGLGDTAMYLCATSRRRDGGNSPLHFGNGTRLTVT.

The V call is TRBV11-3, the J call TRBJ2-2; the match to TRBD1 covers 7 bases. CDR1 SGHNT and CDR2 YENEEA come from the germline V gene. J was trimmed by 5 bases and V by 4 bases; bases with no gene match: 1. The length of the CDR3 is 13 residues. For the CDR3, the DNA is TGTGCCAGCAGCTACAGGGGAACCGGGGAGCTGTTTTTT. It is translated as CASSYRGTGELFF.

The chain combines TRBV6-2 or TRBV6-3 with TRBJ1-2, with D unresolved. Germline CDR1 reads MNHEY; CDR2 reads SVGEGT. The V end lost 5 bases, the J end lost 4 bases, and 14 bases lay between the germline ends. The CDR3 is 14 residues long. DNA for the CDR3: TGTGCCAGCAGTGTTAAAAGAGGGATCTATGGCTACACCTTC. Translation: CASSVKRGIYGYTF.

This clone is a singleton in its sample. V gene TRBV5-5 combines with J gene TRBJ2-7; weak D call: TRBD1 (6 bases). The CDR3 covers 16 residues. From germline, CDR1 is SGHKS and CDR2 YYEKEE (reference sequence). V dropped 4 bases and J dropped 0 bases, with 17 bases sitting between them. The CDR3 is CASSLTGTTGSYEQYF. In DNA, the CDR3 is TGTGCCAGCAGCCTAACCGGGACGACAGGCTCCTACGAGCAGTACTTC.

The V call is TRBV27, the J call TRBJ2-1; D is unclear. CDR1 is MNHEY, CDR2 SMNVEV, per germline (reference sequence). This CDR3 contains 13 residues. V was shortened by 3 bases and J by 3 bases, with 6 bases between the two germline ends. The CDR3 region is CASSFNGYNEQFF. In nucleotides, the CDR3 is TGTGCCAGCAGTTTCAACGGCTACAATGAGCAGTTCTTC.

The chain couples TRBV4-1 to TRBJ2-1; 9 nucleotides match TRBD1. Trimming at V came to 1 base and at J to 9 bases, leaving 10 bases not matched to a gene. This CDR3 is built from 16 residues. Germline CDR1 is MGHRA and CDR2 is YSYEKL. The CDR3, as DNA: TGCGCCAGCAGCCAAGTATGGGACAGGGAAAAGAGTGAGCAGTTCTTC. It codes for CASSQVWDREKSEQFF.

This chain links TRBV9 with TRBJ2-2; D is possibly TRBD1 (6 bases). Looked up from germline, CDR1 is SGDLS and CDR2 is YYNGEE. This CDR3 has 15 amino acids. Trimming took off 0 bases at V and 3 bases at J, with 9 bases between the two ends. The CDR3: CASSVAGAHTGELFF. CDR3 sequence (DNA): TGTGCCAGCAGCGTAGCAGGGGCCCACACCGGGGAGCTGTTTTTT.

The chain is built from TRBV5-6 and TRBJ1-2; D gene uncertain. CDR1 is SGHDT, CDR2 YYEEEE, per germline. Trimming removed 4 bases from V and 2 bases from J, with 12 bases in between. This CDR3 comprises 14 residues. Here the CDR3 reads CASSQYTYNYGYTF. CDR3 sequence (DNA): TGTGCCAGCAGCCAGTACACGTACAACTATGGCTACACCTTC.